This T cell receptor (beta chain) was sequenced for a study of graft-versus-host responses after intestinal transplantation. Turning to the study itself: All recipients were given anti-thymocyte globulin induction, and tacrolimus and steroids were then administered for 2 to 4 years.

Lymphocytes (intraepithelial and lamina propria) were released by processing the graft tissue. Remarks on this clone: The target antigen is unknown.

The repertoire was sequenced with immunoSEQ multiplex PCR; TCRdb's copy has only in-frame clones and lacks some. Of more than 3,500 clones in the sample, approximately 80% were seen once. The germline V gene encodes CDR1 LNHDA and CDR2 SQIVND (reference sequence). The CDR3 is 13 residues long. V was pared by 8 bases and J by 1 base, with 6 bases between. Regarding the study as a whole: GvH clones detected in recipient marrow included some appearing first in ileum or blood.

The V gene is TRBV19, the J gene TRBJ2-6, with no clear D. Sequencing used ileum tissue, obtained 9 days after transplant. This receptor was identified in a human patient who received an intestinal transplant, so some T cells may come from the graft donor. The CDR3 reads CASRPSGANVLTF. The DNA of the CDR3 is TGTGCCAGTCGTCCTTCTGGGGCCAACGTCCTGACTTTC. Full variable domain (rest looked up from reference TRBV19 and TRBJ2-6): DGGITQSPKYLFRKEGQNVTLSCEQNLNHDAMYWYRQDPGQGLRLIYYSQIVNDFQKGDIAEGYSVSREKKESFPLTVTSAQKNPTAFYLCASRPSGANVLTFGAGSRLTVL.